This TCR beta chain was found in a study of CD4 T cells in relation to SARS-CoV-2 and coronaviruses. Study-wide background: TCR beta CDR3s were sequenced after 10-day antigen culture of PBMCs. Convalescent patients were fewer than ten males and a few females; two were Hispanic. Notes on the study in general: This crossreactivity analysis covered spike protein alone, no other viral proteins.

As regards this clone: The target antigen is unknown.

CDR3 size: 14 residues. Germline V gene lookup returns CDR1 MNHEY and CDR2 SVGEGT. Trimming removed 3 bases from V and 4 bases from J; junction bases left unmatched: 3. TCRdb's copy holds only in-frame clones and misses some; the assay was immunoSEQ multiplex PCR. The sample includes over 40,000 clones, over 75% seen only once; the top ten take about 1.2%. The clonotype comes from an adult with COVID-19. Sequencing was carried out using naive CD4+ T cells from PBMCs, cultured in vitro. Indicated subset: naive CD4+ T cells isolated by negative enrichment. The chain is built from TRBV6-2 or TRBV6-3 and TRBJ2-1, with 7 bases fitting TRBD2. The CDR3 loop reads CASSYAGEYNEQFF. For the CDR3, the DNA is TGTGCCAGCAGTTATGCGGGAGAGTACAATGAGCAGTTCTTC.